The source of this T cell receptor (beta chain) is a study of control samples from healthy donors and cancer patients. Libraries were prepared by immunoSEQ multiplex PCR; TCRdb keeps only in-frame clonotypes and omits some of them. The table has about 160,000 clones, 93% seen once. Germline CDR1 reads SGDLS; CDR2 reads YYNGEE. The CDR3 spans 15 residues. V lost 5 bases and J lost 2; bases outside the gene matches: 4. What was sequenced was blood. The chain couples TRBV9 to TRBJ2-2, with 9 bases lining up with TRBD2. The origin of this receptor is an older woman in good health. CDR3 region: CASRLGLANTGELFF. The CDR3, as DNA: TGTGCCAGCAGGTTGGGACTAGCTAACACCGGGGAGCTGTTTTTT.